The 12 T cell receptor beta chains below come from one sample, sequenced in a study of OX40 agonist ivuxolimab in advanced cancers. Clones were read by immunoSEQ multiplex PCR, and TCRdb kept only the in-frame ones, dropping some. The sample includes tens of thousands of clones, roughly 90% seen only once; the top ten take 0.9% to 0.95%. Sequenced material: CD4+ or CD8+ T cells sorted from blood, taken in a trial of the OX40 agonist ivuxolimab. These receptors all come from an adult with an advanced solid tumor such as melanoma, head and neck, liver or kidney cancer.

This clone was observed once. V usage is TRBV5-1 and J usage is TRBJ2-3, with 7 bases identical to TRBD2. Losses at the gene ends were 5 bases for V and 0 bases for J; bases not matched to a gene: 6. CDR1 SGHRS and CDR2 YFSETQ come from the germline V gene. The CDR3 is made up of 15 amino acids. CDR3 DNA: TGCGCCAGCAGAACGATAGCGGGTAGCACAGATACGCAGTATTTT. The encoded protein is CASRTIAGSTDTQYF. Together with reference TRBV5-1 and TRBJ2-3, the CDR3 gives the full variable domain: KAGVTQTPRYLIKTRGQQVTLSCSPISGHRSVSWYQQTPGQGLQFLFEYFSETQRNKGNFPGRFSGRQFSNSRSEMNVSTLELGDSALYLCASRTIAGSTDTQYFGPGTRLTVL.

The CDR3 here is CASSHLSGRENSPLHF. For the CDR3, the DNA is TGTGCCAGCAGTCACCTATCGGGACGAGAGAATTCACCCCTCCACTTT. V and J are TRBV6-6 and TRBJ1-6, with D possibly matching TRBD1 (5 bases). The CDR3 consists of 16 residues. Per the germline V gene, CDR1 is MNHNY and CDR2 is SVGAGI (reference sequence). The V end lost 5 bases, the J end lost 7 bases, and 18 bases lay between the germline ends.

This chain links TRBV5-1 with TRBJ2-3; no firm D call. The CDR3 is made up of 13 amino acids. CDR1 and CDR2 (germline): SGHRS, YFSETQ. V was pared by 7 bases and J by 5 bases, with 14 bases between. The CDR3 here is CASANGPKDTQYF. The CDR3 DNA reads as TGCGCCAGCGCCAACGGACCCAAAGATACGCAGTATTTT.

This chain links TRBV7-3 with TRBJ2-7; 11 positions agree with TRBD2. J was trimmed by 3 bases and V by 5 bases; bases with no gene match: 6. This CDR3 comprises 15 residues. Germline CDR1 is SGHTA and CDR2 is FQGTGA. CDR3 coding DNA: TGTGCCAGCAGCCGTACTAGCGGGGGTATCTACGAGCAGTACTTC. Translation gives CASSRTSGGIYEQYF.

The table lists this clone with a count of one. The chain is built from TRBV6-1 and TRBJ2-7, with 7 bases identical to TRBD2. Unmatched junction bases numbered 8, after V lost 6 bases and J lost 0 bases. The CDR3 has 15 amino acids. Per the germline V gene, CDR1 is MNHNS and CDR2 is SASEGT. CDR3 amino acids: CASRGGVFSSYEQYF. The CDR3 nucleotides are TGTGCCAGCAGGGGGGGGGTTTTTAGCTCCTACGAGCAGTACTTC.

This chain links TRBV6-1 with TRBJ2-3; D remains ambiguous. The germline CDR1 and CDR2 sequences are MNHNS and SASEGT. V shed 4 bases and J shed 0 bases, with 8 bases lying between them. The CDR3 runs 14 residues. CDR3 sequence reads: CASSVGASTDTQYF. The CDR3 DNA is TGTGCCAGCAGTGTTGGAGCTAGCACAGATACGCAGTATTTT.

The rearrangement joins TRBV6-1 to TRBJ2-1; no reliable D call. Germline CDR1 MNHNS, CDR2 SASEGT. The CDR3 covers 16 residues. V was trimmed by 4 bases and J by 0 bases, leaving 13 bases between them. This chain's CDR3 is CASSVTHFFSYNEQFF. The DNA for the CDR3 is TGTGCCAGCAGTGTTACTCACTTTTTCTCCTACAATGAGCAGTTCTTC.

The rearrangement joins TRBV5-5 to TRBJ2-2; the D is unclear. V lost 7 bases and J lost 6, with 19 bases in between. The CDR3 length is 15 residues. The germline CDR1 and CDR2 sequences are SGHKS and YYEKEE (reference sequence). The chain's CDR3 is CASLPRLIGSGELFF. CDR3 bases: TGTGCCAGCCTACCCCGTTTAATAGGTTCCGGGGAGCTGTTTTTT. Complete variable domain (other parts from reference TRBV5-5 and TRBJ2-2): DAGVTQSPTHLIKTRGQQVTLRCSPISGHKSVSWYQQVLGQGPQFIFQYYEKEERGRGNFPDRFSARQFPNYSSELNVNALLLGDSALYLCASLPRLIGSGELFFGEGSRLTVL.

The rearrangement uses TRBV29-1 and TRBJ2-1, with 13 positions matching TRBD2. In germline, CDR1 is SQVTM, CDR2 ANQGSEA. The CDR3 runs to 17 residues. The V segment lost 3 bases and the J segment 3 bases; nucleotides outside the gene matches: 8. CDR3 region: CSVERTSGSLVYNEQFF. In DNA, the CDR3 is TGCAGCGTTGAGCGGACTAGCGGGAGTCTAGTCTACAATGAGCAGTTCTTC.

The chain recombines TRBV7-7 with TRBJ2-1; TRBD1 matches at 7 bases. J was trimmed by 5 bases and V by 2 bases; bases with no gene match: 9. This CDR3 comprises 16 residues. Germline values: CDR1 SSHAT, CDR2 FNYEAQ (reference sequence). The chain's CDR3 is CASSLLHRDSDNEQFF. CDR3 in DNA: TGTGCCAGCAGCTTATTACACCGGGACAGTGACAATGAGCAGTTCTTC.

V gene TRBV29-1 combines with J gene TRBJ1-6, with D hard to call. Germline values: CDR1 SQVTM, CDR2 ANQGSEA. V was shortened by 0 bases and J by 15 bases, with 18 bases between the two germline ends. CDR3 length: 14 residues. CDR3 nucleotides: TGCAGCGTTGAAGAACCAGTTCCCGGGAAGAACCTCCACTTT. Translation: CSVEEPVPGKNLHF.

The V gene is TRBV2, the J gene TRBJ2-7; 10 nucleotides agree with TRBD1. CDR1 is SNHLY and CDR2 is FYNNEI in the germline V gene. The CDR3 is 11 residues long. V was clipped by 4 bases and J by 9 bases; unmatched bases: 0. Written as DNA, the CDR3 is TGTGCCAGCAGTGGGGACAGGGGGCAGTACTTC. Translation: CASSGDRGQYF.